This entry lists 20 T cell receptor beta chains sequenced from one sample in a study of shared clonotypes between healthy human individuals. Libraries were prepared by immunoSEQ multiplex PCR; TCRdb keeps only in-frame clonotypes and omits some of them. Among roughly 300,000 clones listed, roughly 70% were seen once. Material for sequencing was memory CD4+ T cells sorted from blood. Subset noted: CD45RA-negative fraction. The receptors come from a man aged 30 to 45 in good health.

This chain joins TRBV19 and TRBJ1-3; TRBD1 is a possible D gene (5 bases). V lost 4 bases, J lost 7 bases, and 11 bases lay in between. CDR3 size: 13 residues. The germline CDR1 and CDR2 sequences are LNHDA and SQIVND (reference sequence). The DNA of the CDR3 is TGTGCCAGTAGTAACCAGGGATTCAACACCATATATTTT. It is translated as CASSNQGFNTIYF.

This clone was picked up a small number of times. V is TRBV9 and J is TRBJ1-1; D gene ambiguous. The ends were cut back, 3 bases at V and 0 bases at J, with 6 bases in the middle. The CDR3 contains 13 residues. Per the germline V gene, CDR1 is SGDLS and CDR2 is YYNGEE. The CDR3 bases are TGTGCCAGCAGCGCCGCCCTGAACACTGAAGCTTTCTTT. Translating it yields CASSAALNTEAFF.

This clone has more than one count but fewer than ten. This chain connects TRBV19 to TRBJ1-5; D is undetermined. The V gene's germline CDR1 is LNHDA and CDR2 SQIVND (reference sequence). The CDR3 extends over 16 amino acids. Trimming left V 4 bases short and J 2 bases short, with 15 bases between. The chain's CDR3 is CASSTSSQLGNQPQHF. The CDR3 DNA follows: TGTGCCAGTAGTACGTCGAGTCAGCTCGGCAATCAGCCCCAGCATTTT.

The CDR3 DNA reads TGTGCCAGCAGCCGATTGGGTCCGGTCGTCAATGAGCAGTTCTTC. It specifies CASSRLGPVVNEQFF. This sequence joins TRBV7-9 and TRBJ2-1; no definite D call. The length of the CDR3 is 15 residues. Germline V gives CDR1 SEHNR, CDR2 FQNEAQ (reference sequence). V lost 5 bases and J lost 6, with 17 bases in between.

The chain uses TRBV5-4 and TRBJ2-7, with 9 positions matching TRBD2. Germline values: CDR1 SGHNT, CDR2 YYREEE (reference sequence). The CDR3 has 16 residues. Germline trimming cut 4 bases from V and 0 bases from J; bases unmatched to any gene: 8. CDR3 DNA sequence: TGTGCCAGCAGCCTCAAAGCGGGAGGTAGCTCCTACGAGCAGTACTTC. Residues: CASSLKAGGSSYEQYF.

CDR3 residues: CASSQAVSSTYEQYF. DNA for the CDR3: TGTGCCAGCAGCCAAGCGGTAAGCAGTACCTACGAGCAGTACTTC. This chain connects TRBV4-2 to TRBJ2-7; the D is unclear. This CDR3 comprises 15 residues. In germline, CDR1 is LGHNA, CDR2 YNFKEQ. V lost 1 base and J 2 bases, leaving 12 bases between the germline ends.

V and J are TRBV19 and TRBJ2-1, with D possibly matching TRBD2 (6 bases). V gave up 5 bases and J gave up 3 bases, with 11 bases separating them. CDR1 and CDR2 (germline): LNHDA, SQIVND (reference sequence). The CDR3 extends over 14 amino acids. The CDR3 protein is CASSPGLHYNEQFF. CDR3 nucleotides: TGTGCCAGTAGTCCGGGACTCCACTACAATGAGCAGTTCTTC.

This clone was detected a few times. Here the CDR3 reads CASSSRTGNTEAFF. The CDR3, as DNA: TGTGCCAGCAGCTCACGGACAGGCAACACTGAAGCTTTCTTT. This sequence joins TRBV7-2 and TRBJ1-1; 7 bases are shared with TRBD1. J lost 2 bases, V lost 4 bases, and 4 bases had no gene match. The germline gives CDR1 SGHTA, CDR2 FQGNSA. CDR3 size: 14 residues.

The genes are TRBV25-1 and TRBJ1-1; D gene ambiguous. The CDR3 runs to 15 residues. CDR1 and CDR2 (germline): MGHDK, SYGVNS. V was cut by 1 base and J by 1 base, with 10 bases left in between. The CDR3 DNA is TGTGCCAGCAGTGAATTCCCCGACGGGAACACTGAAGCTTTCTTT. Translation gives CASSEFPDGNTEAFF.

This clone occurred once. The gene calls are TRBV19 and TRBJ2-5, with D uncertain. Germline V gives CDR1 LNHDA, CDR2 SQIVND (reference sequence). The CDR3 runs 16 residues. Trimming cost V 2 bases and J 2 bases, with 15 bases left between them. The CDR3, as DNA: TGTGCCAGTAGTATATTTGGCGGATTAATTCAAGAGACCCAGTACTTC. Translating it yields CASSIFGGLIQETQYF.

The gene calls are TRBV2 and TRBJ2-3, with 11 bases matching TRBD2. Trimming at V came to 4 bases and at J to 3 bases, leaving 9 bases not matched to a gene. Germline CDR1 is SNHLY and CDR2 is FYNNEI. This CDR3 is built from 17 residues. The CDR3 loop reads CASSAPPGLAATDTQYF. The CDR3, as DNA: TGTGCCAGCAGTGCTCCCCCGGGACTAGCGGCGACAGATACGCAGTATTTT. Variable domain in full (rest from reference TRBV2 and TRBJ2-3): EPEVTQTPSHQVTQMGQEVILRCVPISNHLYFYWYRQILGQKVEFLVSFYNNEISEKSEIFDDQFSVERPDGSNFTLKIRSTKLEDSAMYFCASSAPPGLAATDTQYFGPGTRLTVL.

This clone has only a few counts. The V gene is TRBV18, the J gene TRBJ1-5; D possibly corresponds to TRBD1 (6 bases). Deletions cut 2 bases from V and 7 bases from J, with 12 bases between. The CDR3 has 14 amino acids. Germline V gene lookup returns CDR1 KGHSH and CDR2 LQKENI. The CDR3: CASSPKGGRQPQHF. CDR3 nucleotides: TGTGCCAGCTCACCAAAGGGGGGCAGGCAGCCCCAGCATTTT.

V is TRBV5-1 and J is TRBJ1-1, with D maybe TRBD1 (5 bases). From germline, CDR1 is SGHRS and CDR2 YFSETQ. The length of the CDR3 is 14 residues. Trimming cost V 2 bases and J 4 bases, with 12 bases left between them. The CDR3 DNA sequence: TGCGCCAGCAGCTTCGACAGTGTAGTCACTGAAGCTTTCTTT. This codes for CASSFDSVVTEAFF.

The chain uses TRBV11-2 and TRBJ2-6; D not certain. This CDR3 region has 17 residues. Germline CDR1 and CDR2: SGHAT and FQNNGV. Trimming removed 0 bases from V and 0 bases from J, with 9 bases in between. The CDR3 reads CASSLEGKPSGANVLTF. The CDR3 DNA follows: TGTGCCAGCAGCTTAGAAGGGAAACCCTCTGGGGCCAACGTCCTGACTTTC.

This clone appeared a few times. The CDR3 DNA follows: TGTGCCACCTTCAAATCAGGAGGACGGGTTACCCTCCTCAATGAGCAGTTCTTC. Translation: CATFKSGGRVTLLNEQFF. The V call is TRBV28, the J call TRBJ2-1, with a possible D match to TRBD2 (5 bases). The germline gives CDR1 MDHEN, CDR2 SYDVKM. The CDR3 consists of 18 residues. The V end was cut by 10 bases, the J end by 6 bases, with 31 bases between.

CDR3 residues: CASSLWGTGVDQPQHF. As DNA, the CDR3 is TGTGCCAGCAGCTTATGGGGGACAGGGGTGGATCAGCCCCAGCATTTT. V and J are TRBV7-8 and TRBJ1-5, with 10 positions matching TRBD1. V lost 2 bases, J lost 5 bases, and 6 bases stayed unmatched. CDR1 and CDR2 (germline): SGHVS, FQNEAQ. The CDR3 sequence is 16 residues long.

The CDR3 DNA follows: TGTGCCAGCAGTTTTAAAACAGTAGGTCAAGAGACCCAGTACTTC. Protein product: CASSFKTVGQETQYF. V and J are TRBV6-1 and TRBJ2-5; D unclear. The V and J ends lost 5 bases and 2 bases respectively, with 15 bases between them. The germline CDR1 and CDR2 sequences are MNHNS and SASEGT. The CDR3 runs to 15 residues.

V is TRBV28 and J is TRBJ1-5; TRBD1 matches 7 bases. This CDR3 region has 12 residues. CDR1 is MDHEN and CDR2 is SYDVKM in the germline V gene. The junction had 3 bases not matched to a gene; V was cut back by 6 bases and J by 7 bases. The chain's CDR3 is CASSPGGQPQHF. Here the CDR3 DNA reads TGTGCCAGCAGCCCAGGGGGGCAGCCCCAGCATTTT.

The chain combines TRBV18 with TRBJ2-3; D not certain. Trimming stripped 4 bases from V and 6 bases from J, with 8 bases between. CDR3 size: 12 residues. Germline V lookup: CDR1 KGHSH, CDR2 LQKENI. The CDR3 spells CASSRDMDTQYF. In DNA form, the CDR3 reads TGTGCCAGCTCACGAGATATGGATACGCAGTATTTT.

This rearrangement joins TRBV7-2 to TRBJ2-6; unclear D gene. CDR1 is SGHTA, CDR2 FQGNSA, per germline. The CDR3 totals 13 residues. V dropped 5 bases and J dropped 4 bases, with 6 bases sitting between them. Written as DNA, the CDR3 is TGTGCCAGCAGCCCGGCAGGGGCCAACGTCCTGACTTTC. Translated: CASSPAGANVLTF.